Presented here are 10 T cell receptor beta chains from one specimen sequenced in a study of CD8 T cells in Susac syndrome. The RNA input was roughly 0.5 to 1 ug, and it was reverse transcribed with random hexamers. TCRdb called the immunoSEQ multiplex PCR reads again in MiXCR, with one record for every CDR3 protein. Among 95,000 to 150,000 distinct CDR3 sequences listed, roughly 94% were seen once. The sequenced sample consisted of CD4+ T cells from PBMCs. The origin of the receptors is a human donor in good health.

The chain employs TRBV5-1 and TRBJ2-3; perhaps TRBD1 as D (5 bases). V was clipped by 0 bases and J by 3 bases, with 11 bases between them. The germline CDR1 and CDR2 sequences are SGHRS and YFSETQ. This CDR3 comprises 15 residues. CDR3 residues: CASSLEHQGTDTQYF. CDR3 DNA sequence: TGCGCCAGCAGCTTGGAACACCAGGGAACAGATACGCAGTATTTT.

The rearrangement uses TRBV29-1 and TRBJ2-1; TRBD2 matches 8 bases. The CDR3 has 15 residues. The ends lost 6 bases at V and 9 bases at J; junction bases unmatched: 16. The germline V gene has CDR1 SQVTM and CDR2 ANQGSEA. The CDR3 loop reads CSVGRAGDRRGEQFF. The CDR3 coding sequence is TGCAGCGTGGGGCGAGCGGGAGATCGCAGGGGTGAGCAGTTCTTC.

The chain recombines TRBV5-4 with TRBJ1-2; D might be TRBD1 (6 bases). Trimming took 4 bases from V and 1 from J, leaving 17 bases between them. Germline CDR1 SGHNT, CDR2 YYREEE (reference sequence). The CDR3 totals 16 residues. Written as DNA, the CDR3 is TGTGCCAGCAGCCCTGGAGGGCAGGGGCATAACTATGGCTACACCTTC. It codes for CASSPGGQGHNYGYTF.

The J gene is TRBJ2-7, the V gene TRBV28; 9 nucleotides match TRBD1. The J segment lost 7 bases and the V segment lost 8 bases, leaving 12 bases of the junction unmatched. This CDR3 comprises 14 residues. Germline V gives CDR1 MDHEN, CDR2 SYDVKM. CDR3 sequence reads: CASGGWGQGKEQYF. In DNA, the CDR3 is TGTGCCAGCGGTGGGTGGGGACAGGGTAAGGAGCAGTACTTC.

The chain recombines TRBV6-2 or TRBV6-3 with TRBJ2-3; 9 nucleotides align to TRBD2. The CDR3 spans 15 residues. V shed 2 bases and J 2 bases; nucleotides not matched to a gene: 2. Germline-derived CDR1 and CDR2 are MNHEY and SVGEGT. The CDR3 region has the DNA TGTGCCAGCAGTTACGCTAGCGGGGACACAGATACGCAGTATTTT. Amino acids: CASSYASGDTDTQYF.

V is TRBV3-1 and J is TRBJ2-5; 9 nucleotides align to TRBD2. Germline lookup yields CDR1 LGHDT and CDR2 YNNKEL (reference sequence). This CDR3 has 15 amino acids. V was clipped by 4 bases and J by 4 bases; unmatched bases: 7. As DNA, the CDR3 is TGTGCCAGCAGCCCCGCAGCGGGAGGTGCAGAGACCCAGTACTTC. This gives the protein CASSPAAGGAETQYF.

The chain employs TRBV4-1 and TRBJ2-1, with a possible D match to TRBD1 (5 bases). This CDR3 contains 17 residues. Germline CDR1 is MGHRA and CDR2 is YSYEKL. Trimming removed 4 bases from V and 0 bases from J, with 16 bases in between. CDR3 in amino acids: CASSPTPRDSSYNEQFF. CDR3 nucleotide sequence: TGCGCCAGCAGCCCGACCCCTCGCGACAGCTCCTACAATGAGCAGTTCTTC.

The V gene is TRBV5-5, the J gene TRBJ1-2, with a tentative D call TRBD1 (6 bases). The CDR3 spans 12 residues. V was pared by 2 bases and J by 10 bases, with 12 bases between. The germline V gene encodes CDR1 SGHKS and CDR2 YYEKEE (reference sequence). Here the CDR3 reads CASSLSTGNYTF. CDR3 nucleotide sequence: TGTGCCAGCAGCTTATCAACAGGGAACTACACCTTC. The variable domain in full, completed from reference TRBV5-5 and TRBJ1-2, reads DAGVTQSPTHLIKTRGQQVTLRCSPISGHKSVSWYQQVLGQGPQFIFQYYEKEERGRGNFPDRFSARQFPNYSSELNVNALLLGDSALYLCASSLSTGNYTFGSGTRLTVV.

V gene TRBV20-1 combines with J gene TRBJ2-7; TRBD2 matches 12 bases. Germline CDR1 is DFQATT and CDR2 is SNEGSKA (reference sequence). The V and J ends lost 3 bases and 6 bases, in that order; junction bases with no gene match: 9. The CDR3 consists of 15 residues. CDR3 nucleotides: TGCAGTGCTAGTCCCCTAGCGGGAGGGCGGAGCGAGCAGTACTTC. Translation: CSASPLAGGRSEQYF.

This chain connects TRBV12-3 or TRBV12-4 to TRBJ2-1; the D gene could be TRBD1 or TRBD2 (5 bases each). V was clipped by 5 bases and J by 16 bases, with 15 bases between them. The CDR3 sequence is 11 residues long. Here the CDR3 reads CASSPGPIQFF. CDR3 coding DNA: TGTGCCAGCAGTCCGGGACCCATCCAATTCTTC.